The 19 T cell receptor beta chains presented below share a single source sample, sequenced in a study of CD8 T cells in Susac syndrome. Random hexamers were used to reverse transcribe an amount of about 0.5 to 1 ug RNA. TCRdb used MiXCR to reprocess the immunoSEQ multiplex PCR reads, holding one entry per CDR3 protein. This table holds some 170,000 distinct CDR3 sequences, roughly 94% found once. Sequenced: CD4+ T cells from PBMCs. The source is a human donor with multiple sclerosis.

The chain combines TRBV24-1 with TRBJ2-5; tentative D call: TRBD2 (5 bases). Trimming removed 3 bases at V and 5 bases at J, with 12 bases between. The CDR3 covers 14 residues. Per the germline V gene, CDR1 is KGHDR and CDR2 is SFDVKD. Here the CDR3 reads CATSDPRTGETQYF. The CDR3, as DNA: TGTGCCACCAGTGATCCCCGGACGGGGGAGACCCAGTACTTC.

The CDR3 coding sequence is TGTGCCAGCAAGAGAGATAGCAATCAGCCCCAGCATTTT. Its translation is CASKRDSNQPQHF. V and J are TRBV2 and TRBJ1-5, with D unresolved. V was trimmed by 7 bases and J by 0 bases, leaving 7 bases between them. Germline CDR1 and CDR2: SNHLY and FYNNEI. CDR3 length: 13 residues.

This clonotype was seen a single time. V gene TRBV7-3 combines with J gene TRBJ2-6, with D uncertain. Germline V gives CDR1 SGHTA, CDR2 FQGTGA. V gave up 7 bases and J gave up 0 bases, with 4 bases separating them. The CDR3 contains 13 residues. As DNA, the CDR3 is TGTGCCAGCAAATTCTCTGGGGCCAACGTCCTGACTTTC. Its protein product is CASKFSGANVLTF.

The genes are TRBV7-9 and TRBJ2-1; TRBD2 matches at 11 bases. Losses at the gene ends were 5 bases for V and 2 bases for J; bases not matched to a gene: 8. Germline CDR1 reads SEHNR; CDR2 reads FQNEAQ (reference sequence). This CDR3 has 17 amino acids. The CDR3 spells CASSLITSGSTYNEQFF. The CDR3, as DNA: TGTGCCAGCAGCCTTATCACTAGCGGGAGTACCTACAATGAGCAGTTCTTC.

This chain links TRBV20-1 with TRBJ2-1; 8 bases line up with TRBD2. The germline CDR1 and CDR2 sequences are DFQATT and SNEGSKA (reference sequence). V gave up 5 bases and J gave up 5 bases; unmatched junction bases: 5. The CDR3 length is 13 residues. The CDR3 loop is CSAPSGYNNEQFF. The CDR3 DNA follows: TGCAGTGCTCCTAGCGGGTATAACAATGAGCAGTTCTTC.

This chain connects TRBV29-1 to TRBJ1-2; tentative D call: TRBD1 (6 bases). Trimming left V 8 bases short and J 8 bases short, with 21 bases between. Germline V lookup: CDR1 SQVTM, CDR2 ANQGSEA. This CDR3 is 13 amino acids long. CDR3 nucleotide sequence: TGCAGCTCGAACGACAGGTACGAGAGAGGCTACACCTTC. Translation: CSSNDRYERGYTF.

The chain combines TRBV14 with TRBJ2-7; D gene uncertain. Trimming left V 1 base short and J 0 bases short, with 4 bases between. Germline-derived CDR1 and CDR2 are SGHDN and FVKESK. The CDR3 length is 13 residues. CDR3 DNA sequence: TGTGCCAGCAGCCAAGCGCCCTCCTACGAGCAGTACTTC. Encoded protein: CASSQAPSYEQYF.

The CDR3 spells CASSPLRLASGDTQYF. In nucleotides, the CDR3 is TGCGCCAGCAGCCCCCTCAGACTAGCGAGTGGAGATACGCAGTATTTT. The chain recombines TRBV4-1 with TRBJ2-3, with 8 bases lining up with TRBD2. Looked up from germline, CDR1 is MGHRA and CDR2 is YSYEKL. The CDR3 spans 16 residues. Trimming removed 4 bases from V and 5 bases from J; junction bases left unmatched: 11.

The rearrangement uses TRBV6-2 or TRBV6-3 and TRBJ1-1, with D unclear. This CDR3 region has 14 residues. Trimming pared 3 bases from V and 8 bases from J, leaving 16 bases between. Germline CDR1 and CDR2: MNHEY and SVGEGT. The CDR3 nucleotides read TGTGCCAGCAGTTATTGGTCGGAGGCGGCCGAAGCTTTCTTT. Its translation is CASSYWSEAAEAFF.

This chain links TRBV7-9 with TRBJ1-2, with D unresolved. CDR3 length: 14 residues. Germline values: CDR1 SEHNR, CDR2 FQNEAQ (reference sequence). Trimming took 3 bases from V and 3 from J, leaving 11 bases between them. For the CDR3, the DNA is TGTGCCAGCAGCTTGCGAGGCAGCGACTATGGCTACACCTTC. Translating gives CASSLRGSDYGYTF.

The chain carries TRBV3-1 and TRBJ1-1; D gene uncertain. CDR3 length equals 13 residues. Germline lookup yields CDR1 LGHDT and CDR2 YNNKEL (reference sequence). Trimming cost V 5 bases and J 0 bases, with 7 bases left between them. In nucleotides, the CDR3 is TGTGCCAGCAGCGACATAGTGAACACTGAAGCTTTCTTT. Translated, it gives CASSDIVNTEAFF. The full variable domain, with the rest looked up from reference TRBV3-1 and TRBJ1-1, is DTAVSQTPKYLVTQMGNDKSIKCEQNLGHDTMYWYKQDSKKFLKIMFSYNNKELIINETVPNRFSPKSPDKAHLNLHINSLELGDSAVYFCASSDIVNTEAFFGQGTRLTVV.

This clonotype was counted a single time. The chain couples TRBV20-1 to TRBJ2-5; D unresolved. The CDR3 loop spans 12 amino acids. V lost 4 bases, J lost 7 bases, and 13 bases lay in between. Germline V gene lookup returns CDR1 DFQATT and CDR2 SNEGSKA (reference sequence). The DNA for the CDR3 is TGCAGTGCTACCCACACAATAAGGACCCAGTACTTC. Encoded protein: CSATHTIRTQYF.

J is TRBJ2-2 and V is TRBV12-3 or TRBV12-4; no clear D gene. V dropped 5 bases and J dropped 4 bases, with 8 bases sitting between them. The CDR3 spans 13 residues. The DNA of the CDR3 is TGTGCCAGCAGTCCACTCGTCACCGGGGAGCTGTTTTTT. Translated, it gives CASSPLVTGELFF.

The chain employs TRBV29-1 and TRBJ2-7; 8 bases match TRBD1. CDR1 SQVTM and CDR2 ANQGSEA come from the germline V gene. V was clipped by 8 bases and J by 3 bases; unmatched bases: 9. CDR3 length: 13 amino acids. The CDR3 DNA is TGCAGCTGTTCGGGACAGGATCTCTACGAGCAGTACTTC. Protein: CSCSGQDLYEQYF.

The V call is TRBV30, the J call TRBJ2-2; 12 nucleotides match TRBD2. This CDR3 has 16 amino acids. Germline trimming cut 1 base from V and 5 bases from J; bases unmatched to any gene: 5. CDR1 and CDR2 (germline): GTSNPN, SVGIG (reference sequence). The CDR3 spells CAWSGGLAGLTGELFF. The CDR3 DNA reads as TGTGCCTGGAGTGGTGGACTAGCGGGATTAACCGGGGAGCTGTTTTTT.

The J gene is TRBJ2-1, the V gene TRBV7-6; possibly TRBD2 for D (6 bases). The V gene lost 2 bases and the J gene lost 0 bases, with 17 bases spanning the gap. The CDR3 covers 18 residues. Germline V CDR1 and CDR2: SGHVS, FNYEAQ. CDR3 loop: CASSLTGPGRSSYNEQFF. DNA for the CDR3: TGTGCCAGCAGCTTAACTGGACCCGGGAGAAGCTCCTACAATGAGCAGTTCTTC.

The chain carries TRBV3-1 and TRBJ2-1; 11 bases are a match to TRBD2. Germline V CDR1 and CDR2: LGHDT, YNNKEL (reference sequence). V lost 6 bases to trimming and J lost 4 bases; unmatched junction nucleotides: 11. The CDR3 consists of 17 residues. CDR3 bases: TGTGCCAGCAGTCCGGTCTCGGTAGCGGGAGGGTACAATGAGCAGTTCTTC. Translation gives CASSPVSVAGGYNEQFF.

This rearrangement joins TRBV12-3 or TRBV12-4 to TRBJ2-7; a weak D match, TRBD1 (6 bases). Between the trimmed V and J ends, which lost 3 bases and 3 bases, there was a span of 30 bases. This CDR3 has 20 amino acids. The CDR3 nucleotides read TGTGCCAGCAGTTTTAGCTCCCCAGGGGCAGGGAACTACGGGGACTACGAGCAGTACTTC. It encodes CASSFSSPGAGNYGDYEQYF.

This chain links TRBV4-3 with TRBJ1-6; TRBD1 aligns across 7 bases. CDR3 length: 15 residues. Germline V gene sequence: CDR1 LGHNA, CDR2 YSLEER. V was pared by 0 bases and J by 10 bases, with 6 bases of the junction left unmatched. CDR3 amino acids: CASSQDPRTGSPLHF. The CDR3 DNA sequence: TGCGCCAGCAGCCAAGACCCTCGGACAGGCTCACCCCTCCACTTT.